Below are 16 T cell receptor beta chains sequenced from a single sample in a study of PD-1 blockade in classical Hodgkin lymphoma. Some clones are missing from TCRdb's copy, which holds only in-frame ones; the method was immunoSEQ multiplex PCR. The table lists more than 75,000 clones, more than 85% of them singletons, with around 2% in the top ten. Described time point: cycle 4 day 1 (C4D1), after 6 weeks of nivolumab. With no exception, relapse followed autologous stem cell transplantation in all patients, and brentuximab vedotin exposure varied. The sample here was peripheral blood mononuclear cells (PBMCs), taken before the fourth cycle of nivolumab. These receptors all stem from a human donor with classical Hodgkin lymphoma.

This rearrangement joins TRBV6-1 to TRBJ1-2; 9 positions agree with TRBD1. The germline V gene encodes CDR1 MNHNS and CDR2 SASEGT. After removal of 7 bases from V and 0 bases from J, the junction contained 3 bases not matched to a gene. The CDR3 covers 14 residues. The CDR3 region has the DNA TGTGCCAGCACCCGGGACAGGGCTAACTATGGCTACACCTTC. Its translation: CASTRDRANYGYTF.

This sequence joins TRBV5-1 and TRBJ1-2; D might be TRBD1 (6 bases). CDR1 is SGHRS and CDR2 is YFSETQ in the germline V gene. The CDR3 runs to 17 residues. Trimming took off 2 bases at V and 0 bases at J, with 17 bases between the two ends. The CDR3 region is CASSFGPPTGPNYGYTF. CDR3 bases: TGCGCCAGCAGCTTTGGGCCCCCAACAGGGCCTAACTATGGCTACACCTTC.

The V gene is TRBV7-2, the J gene TRBJ1-4; maybe TRBD1 (6 bases). The V and J ends lost 6 bases and 4 bases respectively, with 12 bases between them. Per germline, CDR1 SGHTA and CDR2 FQGNSA. The CDR3 extends over 14 amino acids. CDR3 sequence reads: CASREQGRNEKLFF. The CDR3 bases are TGTGCCAGCAGAGAACAGGGCCGTAATGAAAAACTGTTTTTT.

This chain links TRBV5-6 with TRBJ1-1; D is uncertain. With 4 bases removed from V and 1 base from J, the gap between germline ends came to 11 bases. CDR3 length: 14 amino acids. Germline V CDR1 and CDR2: SGHDT, YYEEEE. Here the CDR3 DNA reads TGTGCCAGCAGCCGCCGCCCCCCGAACACTGAAGCTTTCTTT. Protein product: CASSRRPPNTEAFF.

The chain uses TRBV28 and TRBJ1-2; perhaps TRBD1 as D (6 bases). The CDR3 sequence is 15 residues long. Germline CDR1 is MDHEN and CDR2 is SYDVKM. Deletions cut 2 bases from V and 4 bases from J, with 14 bases between. The CDR3 sequence: CASSLGAGVAYGYTF. The CDR3 DNA reads TGTGCCAGCAGTTTAGGTGCAGGGGTGGCCTATGGCTACACCTTC.

The rearrangement links TRBV19 to TRBJ1-3, with 7 bases identical to TRBD1. Trimming took 7 bases from V and 8 from J; bases not matched to a gene: 11. This CDR3 has 14 residues. Per the germline V gene, CDR1 is LNHDA and CDR2 is SQIVND (reference sequence). This chain's CDR3 is CASTRQGDWDTIYF. The DNA for the CDR3 is TGTGCCAGTACTCGGCAGGGGGATTGGGACACCATATATTTT.

The chain couples TRBV28 to TRBJ2-1; D is perhaps TRBD2 (6 bases). Germline V gives CDR1 MDHEN, CDR2 SYDVKM. The CDR3 totals 15 residues. V dropped 6 bases and J dropped 6 bases, with 18 bases sitting between them. The CDR3 sequence: CASSLGDRRGNEQFF. CDR3 coding DNA: TGTGCCAGCAGCTTGGGGGACCGGAGGGGCAATGAGCAGTTCTTC.

The chain is built from TRBV27 and TRBJ1-4; 7 nucleotides agree with TRBD1. CDR1 is MNHEY and CDR2 is SMNVEV in the germline V gene (reference sequence). Losses at the gene ends were 5 bases for V and 14 bases for J; bases not matched to a gene: 11. CDR3 length: 13 amino acids. For the CDR3, the DNA is TGTGCCAGCAGTCCAGACAGGGACGGGGATCTGTTTTTT. It is translated as CASSPDRDGDLFF.

The chain combines TRBV7-9 with TRBJ2-7; 11 bases agree with TRBD2. The V segment lost 5 bases and the J segment 2 bases; nucleotides outside the gene matches: 8. CDR3 length: 16 amino acids. Germline lookup yields CDR1 SEHNR and CDR2 FQNEAQ (reference sequence). CDR3 protein: CASSTTLTSGAYEQYF. Here the CDR3 DNA reads TGTGCCAGCAGCACGACCTTGACTAGCGGGGCCTACGAGCAGTACTTC. Complete variable domain (other parts from reference TRBV7-9 and TRBJ2-7): DTGVSQNPRHKITKRGQNVTFRCDPISEHNRLYWYRQTLGQGPEFLTYFQNEAQLEKSRLLSDRFSAERPKGSFSTLEIQRTEQGDSAMYLCASSTTLTSGAYEQYFGPGTRLTVT.

In DNA form, the CDR3 reads TGCAGCGTTGCTAGGGGAGCAACTAATGAAAAACTGTTTTTT. Amino acids: CSVARGATNEKLFF. The J gene is TRBJ1-4, the V gene TRBV29-1; D perhaps matches TRBD1 (5 bases). This CDR3 has 14 amino acids. V lost 4 bases and J 0 bases, leaving 9 bases between the germline ends. Germline CDR1 reads SQVTM; CDR2 reads ANQGSEA.

J is TRBJ2-2 and V is TRBV7-2; D is uncertain. Trimming pared 9 bases from V and 3 bases from J, leaving 20 bases between. The CDR3 is 16 residues long. The germline CDR1 and CDR2 sequences are SGHTA and FQGNSA. The DNA of the CDR3 is TGTGCCAGTGAGCTTAGGCCCGGGCATTACACCGGGGAGCTGTTTTTT. Its protein product is CASELRPGHYTGELFF.

This chain joins TRBV15 and TRBJ1-3; 9 positions match TRBD1. J gave up 0 bases and V 3 bases, and 3 bases lay outside the gene matches. The germline gives CDR1 LNHNV, CDR2 YYDKDF (reference sequence). The CDR3 has 16 amino acids. The CDR3 DNA reads TGTGCCACCAGCAGGCTGACAGGGGGCTCTGGAAACACCATATATTTT. Translated, it gives CATSRLTGGSGNTIYF.

The rearrangement links TRBV30 to TRBJ2-1; the match to TRBD2 covers 8 bases. Germline assignment: CDR1 GTSNPN and CDR2 SVGIG (reference sequence). The CDR3 has 15 residues. The trim removed 0 bases at V and 9 bases at J, leaving 10 bases unmatched. Here the CDR3 reads CAWSVDPGGVVEQFF. The CDR3, as DNA: TGTGCCTGGAGTGTAGATCCGGGAGGGGTGGTTGAGCAGTTCTTC.

J is TRBJ2-1 and V is TRBV9; D remains unclear. The CDR3 has 14 amino acids. From germline, CDR1 is SGDLS and CDR2 YYNGEE. Trimming left V 0 bases short and J 3 bases short, with 7 bases between. CDR3 in amino acids: CASSVGGNYNEQFF. The CDR3 bases are TGTGCCAGCAGCGTAGGGGGAAACTACAATGAGCAGTTCTTC.

The gene calls are TRBV7-3 and TRBJ2-3; possible D gene TRBD2, 5 bases. The CDR3 is 15 amino acids. Germline V lookup: CDR1 SGHTA, CDR2 FQGTGA. Trimming pared 5 bases from V and 4 bases from J, leaving 16 bases between. CDR3 in amino acids: CASSARETRPDTQYF. The CDR3 region has the DNA TGTGCCAGCAGCGCCCGGGAAACACGGCCAGATACGCAGTATTTT.

V usage is TRBV4-1 and J usage is TRBJ2-5, with 7 bases matching TRBD1. The tail of the sequence fits TRBJ2-7 better, so the J call may be wrong. Germline assignment: CDR1 MGHRA and CDR2 YSYEKL. The CDR3 runs 17 residues. The CDR3 region has the DNA TGCGCCAGCAGCCAAGACACCCGGCGACAGGGTCCTTACGAGCAGTACTTC. As protein: CASSQDTRRQGPYEQYF.